Below are 21 T cell receptor beta chains sequenced from a single sample in a study of T cell responses to AZD1222 COVID-19 vaccine. Only in-frame clones appear in the TCRdb table, and some are missing; sequencing was by immunoSEQ multiplex PCR. The sample has 100,000 to 150,000 clones, nearly 95% seen once; the top ten hold roughly 5.6%. Sequenced here: peripheral blood, sampled on day 0 of AZD1222 vaccination. The source of these receptors is an adult in good health.

This chain links TRBV7-2 with TRBJ2-5; D is tentatively TRBD1 or TRBD2 (6 bases each). The CDR3 contains 15 residues. V lost 2 bases, J lost 4 bases, and 14 bases lay in between. In germline, CDR1 is SGHTA, CDR2 FQGNSA. In DNA, the CDR3 is TGTGCCAGCAGCTTAACCGGGGGCCGGGCAGAGACCCAGTACTTC. This encodes CASSLTGGRAETQYF.

The CDR3 DNA sequence: TGTGCCAGCGCGGGGTCAGATACCTATGGCTACACCTTC. This translates into CASAGSDTYGYTF. V and J are TRBV3-1 (or the pseudogene TRBV3-2) and TRBJ1-2; D ambiguous. Trimming cost V 8 bases and J 4 bases, with 14 bases left between them. Germline V CDR1 and CDR2: LGHDT, YNNKEL (reference sequence). The length of the CDR3 is 13 residues.

The V call is TRBV7-8, the J call TRBJ1-4; D unclear. The CDR3 has 12 amino acids. The V gene lost 5 bases and the J gene lost 8 bases, with 9 bases spanning the gap. Germline V lookup: CDR1 SGHVS, CDR2 FQNEAQ. CDR3: CASSNPGEKLFF. The CDR3 nucleotides read TGTGCCAGCAGCAATCCGGGGGAAAAACTGTTTTTT.

CDR3 in amino acids: CATSDLQDGYTF. The CDR3, as DNA: TGTGCCACCAGTGACCTGCAAGACGGCTACACCTTC. V gene TRBV24-1 combines with J gene TRBJ1-2; D gene uncertain. The V and J ends lost 4 bases and 8 bases respectively, with 10 bases between them. This CDR3 spans 12 amino acids. CDR1 is KGHDR and CDR2 is SFDVKD in the germline V gene.

The chain uses TRBV7-2 and TRBJ1-1; 11 bases agree with TRBD1. The V and J ends lost 5 bases and 10 bases, in that order; junction bases with no gene match: 9. Germline CDR1 and CDR2: SGHTA and FQGNSA. The CDR3 totals 14 residues. The CDR3 DNA follows: TGTGCCAGCAGCACCCGGACAGGGGGCTCCATAGCTTTCTTT. The encoded protein is CASSTRTGGSIAFF. Drawing the rest from reference TRBV7-2 and TRBJ1-1, the complete variable domain is GAGVSQSPSNKVTEKGKDVELRCDPISGHTALYWYRQSLGQGLEFLIYFQGNSAPDKSGLPSDRFSAERTGGSVSTLTIQRTQQEDSAVYLCASSTRTGGSIAFFGQGTRLTVV.

The V call is TRBV5-4, the J call TRBJ2-1; no definite D call. Germline V gene sequence: CDR1 SGHNT, CDR2 YYREEE (reference sequence). Trimming shortened V by 4 bases and J by 0 bases, and 14 bases separated the two germline ends. The CDR3 has 16 residues. The CDR3 bases are TGTGCCAGCAGCCTAAAGGCATCCTACTCCTACAATGAGCAGTTCTTC. This sequence encodes CASSLKASYSYNEQFF.

The chain couples TRBV9 to TRBJ2-5; TRBD2 agrees at 8 bases. Unmatched junction bases numbered 2, after V lost 0 bases and J lost 1 base. CDR3 length: 15 residues. Germline CDR1 SGDLS, CDR2 YYNGEE. The CDR3 DNA follows: TGTGCCAGCAGCGTAGCAACTAGCGGCCAAGAGACCCAGTACTTC. This codes for CASSVATSGQETQYF.

V and J are TRBV28 and TRBJ1-1, with unresolved D. The CDR3 contains 12 residues. Per the germline V gene, CDR1 is MDHEN and CDR2 is SYDVKM. V gave up 6 bases and J gave up 3 bases, with 8 bases separating them. The CDR3 DNA sequence: TGTGCCAGCAGGTCCAGGTACACTGAAGCTTTCTTT. Its translation: CASRSRYTEAFF.

This chain links TRBV3-1 (or the pseudogene TRBV3-2) with TRBJ2-1; D is perhaps TRBD1 (6 bases). Trimming took off 0 bases at V and 10 bases at J, with 10 bases between the two ends. CDR1 LGHDT and CDR2 YNNKEL come from the germline V gene (reference sequence). The CDR3 spans 13 residues. CDR3 amino acids: CASSQDGGSEQFF. CDR3 coding DNA: TGTGCCAGCAGCCAAGATGGGGGCTCAGAGCAGTTCTTC.

The genes are TRBV19 and TRBJ1-6; D unclear. Deletions cut 6 bases from V and 7 bases from J, with 22 bases between. CDR3 length equals 17 residues. In germline, CDR1 is LNHDA, CDR2 SQIVND (reference sequence). CDR3 protein: CASRGEVGRYPNSPLHF. The CDR3 DNA is TGTGCCAGTAGGGGCGAGGTTGGACGATATCCGAATTCACCCCTCCACTTT.

The V gene is TRBV27, the J gene TRBJ1-6, with a possible D match to TRBD1 (6 bases). Germline V gene data show CDR1 as MNHEY and CDR2 as SMNVEV (reference sequence). V gave up 3 bases and J gave up 1 base, with 10 bases separating them. This CDR3 is 16 amino acids long. The CDR3 bases are TGTGCCAGCAGTTTTCAACAGGGTTCCTATAATTCACCCCTCCACTTT. Residues: CASSFQQGSYNSPLHF.

The rearrangement joins TRBV14 to TRBJ1-2, with 7 nucleotides matching TRBD1. Losses at the gene ends were 1 base for V and 7 bases for J; bases not matched to a gene: 12. This CDR3 region has 16 residues. From germline, CDR1 is SGHDN and CDR2 FVKESK. In DNA, the CDR3 is TGTGCCAGCAGCCAAGTTAGATCAGGGGGTCTGGTTGGCTACACCTTC. Amino acids: CASSQVRSGGLVGYTF.

The chain recombines TRBV5-8 with TRBJ1-2; D is uncertain. The V end lost 1 base, the J end lost 4 bases, and 5 bases lay between the germline ends. CDR1 is SGHTS, CDR2 YDEGEE, per germline. CDR3 size: 12 residues. CDR3 sequence (DNA): TGTGCCAGCAGCTTGAATTCCTATGGCTACACCTTC. It encodes CASSLNSYGYTF.

This chain connects TRBV6-5 to TRBJ2-1; 9 bases match TRBD2. Germline V gives CDR1 MNHEY, CDR2 SVGAGI. The CDR3 totals 14 residues. Losses at the gene ends were 7 bases for V and 7 bases for J; bases not matched to a gene: 8. The CDR3, as DNA: TGTGCCAGCAAGTTAGCGGGAGCCGTGAATGAGCAGTTCTTC. This encodes CASKLAGAVNEQFF.

The chain uses TRBV7-9 and TRBJ1-1, with 7 nucleotides matching TRBD1. CDR1 SEHNR and CDR2 FQNEAQ come from the germline V gene (reference sequence). J was trimmed by 3 bases and V by 2 bases; bases with no gene match: 12. The CDR3 is 17 amino acids. The chain's CDR3 is CASSLLRTGAADTEAFF. CDR3 nucleotide sequence: TGTGCCAGCAGCTTACTTCGGACAGGTGCAGCCGACACTGAAGCTTTCTTT. The variable domain in full, completed from reference TRBV7-9 and TRBJ1-1, reads DTGVSQNPRHKITKRGQNVTFRCDPISEHNRLYWYRQTLGQGPEFLTYFQNEAQLEKSRLLSDRFSAERPKGSFSTLEIQRTEQGDSAMYLCASSLLRTGAADTEAFFGQGTRLTVV.

This clone was seen a single time. The genes are TRBV30 and TRBJ1-2; TRBD1 matches at 7 bases. J lost 5 bases, V lost 5 bases, and 5 bases had no gene match. CDR1 and CDR2 (germline): GTSNPN, SVGIG (reference sequence). This CDR3 has 12 amino acids. CDR3 residues: CAWGTGDYGYTF. In nucleotides, the CDR3 is TGTGCCTGGGGTACAGGGGATTATGGCTACACCTTC.

The genes are TRBV3-1 (or the pseudogene TRBV3-2) and TRBJ2-6; D remains unclear. There are 14 residues in the CDR3. Germline values: CDR1 LGHDT, CDR2 YNNKEL (reference sequence). V was pared by 4 bases and J by 4 bases, with 8 bases between. The CDR3 reads CASSRSEGANVLTF. Here the CDR3 DNA reads TGTGCCAGCAGCCGGTCGGAGGGGGCCAACGTCCTGACTTTC.

The chain couples TRBV4-3 to TRBJ2-7; 9 bases agree with TRBD2. The CDR3 has 18 amino acids. Germline CDR1 is LGHNA and CDR2 is YSLEER. The trim removed 3 bases at V and 2 bases at J, leaving 14 bases unmatched. Here the CDR3 reads CASSQKGRRREGAYEQYF. Written as DNA, the CDR3 is TGCGCCAGCAGCCAGAAGGGAAGAAGGCGGGAGGGCGCCTACGAGCAGTACTTC.

The V and J genes are TRBV11-2 and TRBJ2-1, with TRBD1 as a possible D gene (6 bases). Trimming stripped 5 bases from V and 8 bases from J, with 16 bases between. The germline V gene encodes CDR1 SGHAT and CDR2 FQNNGV. CDR3 length: 14 residues. DNA of the CDR3: TGTGCCAGCAGCGGTCAACAGGGTCCCGATGAGCAGTTCTTC. Protein: CASSGQQGPDEQFF.

This rearrangement joins TRBV15 to TRBJ2-1; 12 nucleotides align to TRBD2. Germline CDR1 reads LNHNV; CDR2 reads YYDKDF (reference sequence). Trimming cost V 6 bases and J 1 base; bases outside gene matches: 10. This CDR3 is built from 18 residues. The CDR3 nucleotides are TGTGCCACCAGTAGGGCTAGCGGGAGGGCCCTTTCCTACAATGAGCAGTTCTTC. This translates into CATSRASGRALSYNEQFF.

The rearrangement joins TRBV18 to TRBJ1-2; D gene unclear. Trimming took off 2 bases at V and 3 bases at J, with 10 bases between the two ends. CDR1 and CDR2 from the germline V gene are KGHSH and LQKENI. CDR3 size: 14 residues. Here the CDR3 reads CASSPSSWDYGYTF. CDR3 sequence (DNA): TGTGCCAGCTCACCAAGCTCATGGGACTATGGCTACACCTTC.